The 23 T cell receptor beta chains below all came from one sample that was sequenced in a study of CD8 T cells in ankylosing spondylitis (dated by TCRdb to about 2017). Receptors were amplified or captured by 5' RACE. Data came from an Illumina HiSeq 2500. TCRdb handled the public reads itself, with Q25 trimming in fastp and clone calling in MiXCR, and kept productive beta chains. Every distinct CDR3 protein forms one entry, paired with its most common genes and DNA. The sample records 250,000 to 350,000 distinct CDR3 sequences, roughly 20% of which are singletons. The ten largest account for roughly 3.6% of the sample. The source material was blood, either unsorted or a sorted T cell fraction (not recorded which). The receptor set was obtained from a female donor with ankylosing spondylitis or in good health (not recorded which).

This clonotype has a handful of counts. CDR3 region: CSASPTSGSWETQYF. In nucleotides, the CDR3 is TGCAGTGCTAGCCCAACTAGCGGGAGTTGGGAGACCCAGTACTTC. This chain connects TRBV20-1 to TRBJ2-5; 11 bases are shared with TRBD2. CDR3 length: 15 residues. The J segment lost 5 bases and the V segment lost 3 bases, leaving 8 bases of the junction unmatched. CDR1 is DFQATT and CDR2 is SNEGSKA in the germline V gene (reference sequence).

The gene calls are TRBV11-1 and TRBJ2-3, with 8 bases identical to TRBD2. The ends lost 4 bases at V and 0 bases at J; junction bases unmatched: 15. The CDR3 has 19 residues. The germline CDR1 and CDR2 sequences are SGHAT and FQDESV (reference sequence). CDR3 sequence reads: CASSSRLRGRIRSTDTQYF. The CDR3 nucleotides are TGTGCCAGCAGCTCGAGACTTCGCGGGAGGATACGAAGCACAGATACGCAGTATTTT.

The chain links TRBV3-1 to TRBJ2-7, with 11 bases fitting TRBD1. CDR1 is LGHDT, CDR2 YNNKEL, per germline (reference sequence). This CDR3 is built from 15 residues. Trimming took 4 bases from V and 5 from J; bases not matched to a gene: 7. In DNA form, the CDR3 reads TGTGCCAGCAGCCTGAACGGGACAGGGGGTCACGAGCAGTACTTC. As protein: CASSLNGTGGHEQYF.

The chain carries TRBV5-4 and TRBJ2-5; 10 bases agree with TRBD2. This CDR3 has 15 residues. CDR1 SGHNT and CDR2 YYREEE come from the germline V gene (reference sequence). V dropped 3 bases and J dropped 5; count of bases not matched to a gene: 7. CDR3 DNA: TGTGCCAGCAGCTCCTCTAGCGGGAGCCGGGAGACCCAGTACTTC. It specifies CASSSSSGSRETQYF.

This clonotype has at least ten counts. This sequence joins TRBV12-3 or TRBV12-4 and TRBJ2-7; 12 bases are shared with TRBD1. The CDR3 spans 13 residues. Trimming cost V 6 bases and J 6 bases; bases outside gene matches: 3. The CDR3 spells CASSRDRGREQYF. The CDR3 region has the DNA TGTGCCAGCAGCCGGGACAGGGGGCGCGAGCAGTACTTC.

The chain joins TRBV10-1 to TRBJ1-6, with D perhaps TRBD1 (5 bases). The length of the CDR3 is 14 residues. CDR1 is WNHNN and CDR2 is SYGVQD in the germline V gene (reference sequence). Trimming left V 6 bases short and J 15 bases short, with 21 bases between. Here the CDR3 reads CASRKPGRSFCLHF. CDR3 in DNA: TGCGCCAGCAGGAAACCGGGACGGTCCTTTTGCCTCCACTTT.

The chain couples TRBV27 to TRBJ1-6; D is ambiguous. The germline V gene encodes CDR1 MNHEY and CDR2 SMNVEV (reference sequence). The CDR3 has 16 residues. V dropped 5 bases and J dropped 9 bases, with 20 bases sitting between them. CDR3 sequence reads: CASSLKPDSHASPLHF. The DNA of the CDR3 is TGTGCCAGCAGTCTAAAACCGGATTCCCATGCTTCACCCCTCCACTTT.

In this sample, this clonotype turned up a few times. The chain joins TRBV20-1 to TRBJ2-3; 8 bases fit TRBD2. The junction had 7 bases not matched to a gene; V was cut back by 0 bases and J by 5 bases. The CDR3 is 15 amino acids. In germline, CDR1 is DFQATT, CDR2 SNEGSKA (reference sequence). The CDR3 sequence: CSARDWGLAGDTQYF. Here the CDR3 DNA reads TGCAGTGCTAGAGATTGGGGGCTAGCGGGAGATACGCAGTATTTT.

The chain couples TRBV12-3 or TRBV12-4 to TRBJ2-1; the match to TRBD2 covers 16 bases. This CDR3 region has 20 residues. V trimming: 7 bases; J trimming: 1 base; junction bases outside the gene matches: 13. In nucleotides, the CDR3 is TGTGCCAGCACGGGACTAGCGGGAGGGAACGAGCTCGGGTCCTACAATGAGCAGTTCTTC. It encodes CASTGLAGGNELGSYNEQFF.

This clonotype occurred a few times. This rearrangement joins TRBV5-1 to TRBJ2-7; TRBD1 aligns across 9 bases. The CDR3 has 15 residues. Trimming took 2 bases from V and 2 from J; bases not matched to a gene: 5. The germline gives CDR1 SGHRS, CDR2 YFSETQ. The DNA of the CDR3 is TGCGCCAGCAGCTTTCGACAGGGGGACCCCTACGAGCAGTACTTC. This translates into CASSFRQGDPYEQYF. The variable domain in full, completed from reference TRBV5-1 and TRBJ2-7, reads KAGVTQTPRYLIKTRGQQVTLSCSPISGHRSVSWYQQTPGQGLQFLFEYFSETQRNKGNFPGRFSGRQFSNSRSEMNVSTLELGDSALYLCASSFRQGDPYEQYFGPGTRLTVT.

For this clonotype: A junction end diverges from the germline sequence, so it may reflect a read error. The chain has TRBV20-1 and TRBJ2-7; 12 bases line up with TRBD2. CDR3 length: 12 residues. Germline V gene data show CDR1 as DFQATT and CDR2 as SNEGSKA (reference sequence). CDR3 DNA sequence: TGCAGTCCTAGCGGGAGGGAGGACGAGCAGTACTTC. Its translation is CSPSGREDEQYF.

This clonotype has just a few counts. V gene TRBV20-1 combines with J gene TRBJ2-2; TRBD2 matches at 10 bases. Germline lookup yields CDR1 DFQATT and CDR2 SNEGSKA (reference sequence). This CDR3 comprises 16 residues. After removal of 3 bases from V and 5 bases from J, the junction contained 9 bases not matched to a gene. Here the CDR3 reads CSASTGVAGGTGELFF. The CDR3, as DNA: TGCAGTGCTAGCACCGGGGTAGCGGGAGGTACCGGGGAGCTGTTTTTT.

The V and J genes are TRBV5-5 and TRBJ2-3; the D gene is possibly TRBD2 (5 bases). Per the germline V gene, CDR1 is SGHKS and CDR2 is YYEKEE (reference sequence). The CDR3 totals 12 residues. Trimming took 4 bases from V and 3 from J, leaving 6 bases between them. The chain's CDR3 is CASSGRTDTQYF. The DNA of the CDR3 is TGTGCCAGCAGCGGGAGAACAGATACGCAGTATTTT. Using reference TRBV5-5 and TRBJ2-3 for the parts outside the CDR3, the full variable domain is DAGVTQSPTHLIKTRGQQVTLRCSPISGHKSVSWYQQVLGQGPQFIFQYYEKEERGRGNFPDRFSARQFPNYSSELNVNALLLGDSALYLCASSGRTDTQYFGPGTRLTVL.

This clonotype was observed a handful of times. The chain combines TRBV6-1 with TRBJ1-2; unclear D gene. V gave up 6 bases and J gave up 0 bases, with 8 bases separating them. The CDR3 totals 13 residues. The germline gives CDR1 MNHNS, CDR2 SASEGT. CDR3 DNA: TGTGCCAGCAGCAGACGTTCTAACTATGGCTACACCTTC. This codes for CASSRRSNYGYTF.

The CDR3 nucleotides are TGCAGTGCTATCGGACAGGGTTCCTACGAGCAGTACTTC. Amino acids: CSAIGQGSYEQYF. The chain has TRBV20-1 and TRBJ2-7; TRBD1 matches at 8 bases. CDR1 is DFQATT and CDR2 is SNEGSKA in the germline V gene (reference sequence). This CDR3 region has 13 residues. Trimming removed 4 bases from V and 1 base from J; junction bases left unmatched: 3.

The V and J genes are TRBV7-9 and TRBJ1-2; D is unclear. This CDR3 region has 13 residues. Germline V CDR1 and CDR2: SEHNR, FQNEAQ (reference sequence). The V end was cut by 1 base, the J end by 7 bases, with 10 bases between. The CDR3 loop reads CASSLDTEGGYTF. The DNA of the CDR3 is TGTGCCAGCAGCTTAGATACAGAGGGTGGCTACACCTTC.

The chain combines TRBV5-1 with TRBJ2-7; D is undetermined. CDR1 is SGHRS, CDR2 YFSETQ, per germline. Trimming took 4 bases from V and 2 from J, leaving 10 bases between them. The CDR3 totals 13 residues. CDR3 bases: TGCGCCAGCAGCCCTCCGGATCCCTACGAGCAGTACTTC. It translates to CASSPPDPYEQYF. The full variable domain, completed using reference TRBV5-1 and TRBJ2-7, is KAGVTQTPRYLIKTRGQQVTLSCSPISGHRSVSWYQQTPGQGLQFLFEYFSETQRNKGNFPGRFSGRQFSNSRSEMNVSTLELGDSALYLCASSPPDPYEQYFGPGTRLTVT.

V usage is TRBV20-1 and J usage is TRBJ2-1; possibly TRBD2 for D (5 bases). V dropped 6 bases and J dropped 7 bases, with 22 bases sitting between them. Germline CDR1 reads DFQATT; CDR2 reads SNEGSKA (reference sequence). The CDR3 extends over 15 amino acids. CDR3 protein: CSAPQPLSGRNEQFF. CDR3 DNA sequence: TGCAGTGCCCCCCAACCCCTTTCGGGAAGGAATGAGCAGTTCTTC.

This clonotype was detected a few times. The V and J genes are TRBV3-1 and TRBJ2-7, with TRBD2 matching over 12 bases. Trimming took 2 bases from V and 4 from J; bases not matched to a gene: 6. CDR1 is LGHDT and CDR2 is YNNKEL in the germline V gene (reference sequence). This CDR3 is built from 16 residues. The CDR3 DNA is TGTGCCAGCAGCCAAAGGACTAGCGGGATGGTGTACGAGCAGTACTTC. Amino acid sequence: CASSQRTSGMVYEQYF.

The chain uses TRBV7-9 and TRBJ2-1; D not certain. The CDR3 runs to 10 residues. V dropped 5 bases and J dropped 6 bases, with 2 bases sitting between them. Looked up from germline, CDR1 is SEHNR and CDR2 is FQNEAQ (reference sequence). Here the CDR3 reads CASSVNEQFF. CDR3 DNA sequence: TGTGCCAGCAGCGTCAATGAGCAGTTCTTC.

About this clonotype itself: A much larger clone differs by one base, so this may be a read error. V usage is TRBV29-1 and J usage is TRBJ1-2; TRBD1 might be the D (6 bases). CDR3 length: 13 amino acids. The V gene's germline CDR1 is SQVTM and CDR2 ANQGSEA. V was trimmed by 3 bases and J by 4 bases, leaving 12 bases between them. CDR3 sequence (DNA): TGCAGCGTTGAGGGCAGGGGATCCTATGGCTACACCTTC. Translating it yields CSVEGRGSYGYTF.

This rearrangement joins TRBV5-6 to TRBJ1-2; D ambiguous. This CDR3 region has 13 residues. CDR1 SGHDT and CDR2 YYEEEE come from the germline V gene. V lost 2 bases and J lost 8, with 13 bases in between. CDR3 in DNA: TGTGCCAGCAGCTTCGGGGTGACGAGAGGCTACACCTTC. Encoded protein: CASSFGVTRGYTF. Variable domain in full (rest from reference TRBV5-6 and TRBJ1-2): DAGVTQSPTHLIKTRGQQVTLRCSPKSGHDTVSWYQQALGQGPQFIFQYYEEEERQRGNFPDRFSGHQFPNYSSELNVNALLLGDSALYLCASSFGVTRGYTFGSGTRLTVV.

This clonotype has just a few counts. V is TRBV7-2 and J is TRBJ2-2; D perhaps matches TRBD1 (6 bases). This CDR3 spans 16 amino acids. Germline-derived CDR1 and CDR2 are SGHTA and FQGNSA. Trimming removed 5 bases at V and 0 bases at J, with 13 bases between. The CDR3 region is CASSLRTVSNTGELFF. CDR3 in DNA: TGTGCCAGCAGCCTCAGGACAGTATCGAACACCGGGGAGCTGTTTTTT. Full variable domain (rest looked up from reference TRBV7-2 and TRBJ2-2): GAGVSQSPSNKVTEKGKDVELRCDPISGHTALYWYRQSLGQGLEFLIYFQGNSAPDKSGLPSDRFSAERTGGSVSTLTIQRTQQEDSAVYLCASSLRTVSNTGELFFGEGSRLTVL.